The TCR beta chain described here comes from a study of T-cell reconstitution after alpha-beta-depleted transplantation in children. The germline V and J ends were trimmed by 1 base and 0 bases, with 14 bases remaining between them. The CDR3 extends over 17 amino acids. Germline lookup yields CDR1 KGHSH and CDR2 LQKENI. Using unique molecular identifiers, the investigators prepared the TCRbeta library. Via MiXCR, TCRdb re-called the PCR reads, giving one row per CDR3 protein. The sample yields 250,000 or so distinct CDR3 sequences, 20% to 30% seen once. This clonotype was counted only a few times. What it binds is unknown. General study points: Reported findings indicate that, about two months after transplant, alpha-beta T cells came from several hundred expanded clones, which were derived from non-depleted graft cells.

The sequenced sample was PBMCs, mostly from graft donor cells, obtained 360 days after TCRalphabeta/CD19-depleted stem cell transplant. The rearrangement links TRBV18 to TRBJ2-3; TRBD2 is a possible D gene (6 bases). This TCR derives from a female patient aged 2-9 years who had a stem cell transplant for congenital amegakaryocytic thrombocytopenia, so the T cells may come from the graft donor. CDR3 sequence (DNA): TGTGCCAGCTCACCACGGGACTTCCTTACTAGCACAGATACGCAGTATTTT. Protein sequence: CASSPRDFLTSTDTQYF.